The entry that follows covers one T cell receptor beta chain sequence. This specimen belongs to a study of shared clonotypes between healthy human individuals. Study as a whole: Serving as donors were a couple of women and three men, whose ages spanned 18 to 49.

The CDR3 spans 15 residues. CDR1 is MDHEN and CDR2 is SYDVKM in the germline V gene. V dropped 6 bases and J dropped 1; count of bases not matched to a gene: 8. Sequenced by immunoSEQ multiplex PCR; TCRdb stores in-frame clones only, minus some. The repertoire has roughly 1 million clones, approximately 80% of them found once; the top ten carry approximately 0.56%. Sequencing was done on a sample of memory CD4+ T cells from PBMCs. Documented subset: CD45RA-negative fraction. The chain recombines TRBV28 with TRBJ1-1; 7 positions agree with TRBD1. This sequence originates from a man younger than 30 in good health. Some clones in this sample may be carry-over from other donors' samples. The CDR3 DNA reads TGTGCCAGCAGCCCCCCGGGACAGAAGAACACTGAAGCTTTCTTT. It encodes CASSPPGQKNTEAFF. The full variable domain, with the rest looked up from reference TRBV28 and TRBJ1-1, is DVKVTQSSRYLVKRTGEKVFLECVQDMDHENMFWYRQDPGLGLRLIYFSYDVKMKEKGDIPEGYSVSREKKERFSLILESASTNQTSMYLCASSPPGQKNTEAFFGQGTRLTVV.